A single sample gave rise to the 10 T cell receptor beta chains below, sequenced in a study of T cells after yellow fever vaccination. TCRdb processed the 5' RACE reads anew with MiXCR; each CDR3 protein has one entry. The sample consists of 450,000 to 650,000 distinct CDR3 sequences, less than 15% of them appearing once. The sample consisted of PBMCs, taken on the day of the yellow fever booster vaccination. All receptors come from a man aged 25-40 years who received the YFV17D yellow fever vaccine.

This chain links TRBV10-3 with TRBJ2-7, with D uncertain. The CDR3 loop spans 12 amino acids. The germline V gene has CDR1 ENHRY and CDR2 SYGVKD. Trimming pared 10 bases from V and 2 bases from J, leaving 12 bases between. CDR3 DNA sequence: TGTGCCACCCAGGACGGAGCCTACGAGCAGTACTTC. Translation gives CATQDGAYEQYF.

Only a few counts were recorded for this clonotype. The gene calls are TRBV20-1 and TRBJ2-7, with 7 bases matching TRBD1. Germline V CDR1 and CDR2: DFQATT, SNEGSKA (reference sequence). V shed 5 bases, J shed 5 bases, and the junction held 24 bases outside the gene matches. This CDR3 has 18 amino acids. DNA for the CDR3: TGCAGTGCTCTTCAACTCCCAAAGTACGTACAGGGGTTCGACGAGCAGTACTTC. As protein: CSALQLPKYVQGFDEQYF.

As for this clonotype: The final CDR3 position lacks the conserved phenylalanine or tryptophan, pointing to a likely read error. The V and J genes are TRBV7-6 and TRBJ2-2; D gene unclear. Trimming shortened V by 1 base and J by 4 bases, and 7 bases separated the two germline ends. CDR3 length: 14 amino acids. CDR1 and CDR2 from the germline V gene are SGHVS and FNYEAQ. CDR3 residues: CASSLDPGTGELFL. Written as DNA, the CDR3 is TGTGCCAGCAGCTTAGACCCGGGCACCGGGGAGCTGTTTTTA.

V is TRBV10-3 and J is TRBJ2-1; 7 bases agree with TRBD2. Trimming took 8 bases from V and 6 from J; bases not matched to a gene: 1. Germline CDR1 and CDR2: ENHRY and SYGVKD. The CDR3 loop spans 11 amino acids. CDR3: CAIGGGNEQFF. CDR3 sequence (DNA): TGTGCCATCGGCGGGGGCAATGAGCAGTTCTTC.

This clonotype was seen a handful of times. The genes are TRBV20-1 and TRBJ2-7, with 9 nucleotides matching TRBD2. The CDR3 has 14 residues. Germline CDR1 DFQATT, CDR2 SNEGSKA (reference sequence). J gave up 3 bases and V 0 bases, and 3 bases lay outside the gene matches. The CDR3 sequence is CSARDTRGGYEQYF. The CDR3 region has the DNA TGCAGTGCTAGAGATACGCGGGGGGGCTACGAGCAGTACTTC.

This clonotype was counted between two and nine times. This chain joins TRBV7-9 and TRBJ1-4; no firm D call. The length of the CDR3 is 14 residues. CDR1 and CDR2 from the germline V gene are SEHNR and FQNEAQ (reference sequence). V lost 5 bases and J 7 bases, leaving 14 bases between the germline ends. The CDR3 coding sequence is TGTGCCAGCAGCCCCAGCCGGGGTTTTGAAAAACTGTTTTTT. It is translated as CASSPSRGFEKLFF.

This chain uses TRBV15 with TRBJ1-2, with no clear D. This CDR3 comprises 14 residues. The germline V and J ends were trimmed by 0 bases and 4 bases, with 9 bases remaining between them. Germline CDR1 reads LNHNV; CDR2 reads YYDKDF (reference sequence). CDR3 nucleotides: TGTGCCACCAGCAGAGACAGGTCTTTCTATGGCTACACCTTC. Translated: CATSRDRSFYGYTF.

The rearrangement joins TRBV20-1 to TRBJ2-1; D possibly corresponds to TRBD2 (5 bases). The V gene lost 6 bases and the J gene lost 8 bases, with 26 bases spanning the gap. This CDR3 has 16 residues. The germline V gene has CDR1 DFQATT and CDR2 SNEGSKA (reference sequence). CDR3 DNA sequence: TGCAGTGCAAGGGCTGAGGGAACACCAATACGGTATGAGCAGTTCTTC. Translation gives CSARAEGTPIRYEQFF.

This clonotype was recorded many times. V gene TRBV28 combines with J gene TRBJ1-4; TRBD1 matches 7 bases. CDR1 MDHEN and CDR2 SYDVKM come from the germline V gene. After removal of 6 bases from V and 10 bases from J, the junction contained 14 bases not matched to a gene. CDR3 length: 15 amino acids. CDR3: CASSLRTGKPGKLFF. CDR3 bases: TGTGCCAGCAGCCTTCGGACAGGAAAACCCGGAAAACTGTTTTTT.

This rearrangement joins TRBV5-1 to TRBJ2-4; the D gene could be TRBD1 or TRBD2 (5 bases each). V was clipped by 0 bases and J by 0 bases, with 10 bases between them. Germline CDR1 SGHRS, CDR2 YFSETQ. This CDR3 has 16 amino acids. CDR3 protein: CASSLDWGIAKNIQYF. The CDR3 DNA sequence: TGCGCCAGCAGCTTGGATTGGGGGATAGCCAAAAACATTCAGTACTTC.